The rows below give T cell receptor beta chains drawn from one sample of a study of T cells after yellow fever vaccination. MiXCR, applied by TCRdb to the 5' RACE reads, yields one record per CDR3 protein. The repertoire holds about 210,000 distinct CDR3 sequences, with approximately 3.3% as singletons. The sequences come from CD4+ T cells sorted from PBMCs, collected 10 days after the yellow fever booster vaccination. The receptors shown here come from a man between 18 and 35 years old who received the YFV17D yellow fever vaccine. Each CDR3 is given with its conserved first and last residue. Each record gives: clone size, V gene, J gene, CDR3 protein. Not every row has a clone size; where given, it reads once, few, many or a size class.

many,TRBV5-4,TRBJ2-3,CASSLVADTDTQYF
-,TRBV24-1,TRBJ1-5,CATRSDGNQPQHF
many,TRBV4-2,TRBJ1-2,CASSQESVRSTNYGYTF
few,TRBV11-2,TRBJ1-2,CASIPVSGSYGYTF
-,TRBV7-2,TRBJ2-1,CASSFGWGRNNEQFF
many,TRBV14,TRBJ2-3,CASNSLPSGGGTDTQYF
many,TRBV4-3,TRBJ2-3,CASSQGRWAGGSTDTQYF
few,TRBV3-1,TRBJ1-2,CASSQDRVSGNYGYTF
many,TRBV4-1,TRBJ1-6,CASSSTGTGNASPLHF
-,TRBV5-5,TRBJ1-1,CASSLVGQGTEAFF
many,TRBV21-1,TRBJ2-7,CASSLDREGVYEQYF
-,TRBV7-2,TRBJ2-4,CASSPQVGGLAKNIQYF
many,TRBV3-1,TRBJ2-3,CASSQGGPDTQYF
-,TRBV20-1,TRBJ2-2,CSARRVGTGELFF
many,TRBV10-3,TRBJ1-5,CAISVGQNGGGQGPQHF
many,TRBV5-1,TRBJ2-1,CASAGTSGMGEQFF
many,TRBV7-2,TRBJ2-7,CASSNPPYEQYF
few,TRBV12-3/TRBV12-4,TRBJ1-2,CASSLGDSTYGYTF
many,TRBV28,TRBJ2-5,CASSRPTSGEETQYF
few,TRBV6-1,TRBJ1-2,CASSEVGTGGYTF
many,TRBV11-2,TRBJ2-5,CASSPGPSQYF
few,TRBV29-1,TRBJ2-6,CSVAQGRANVLTF
many,TRBV5-4,TRBJ1-3,CASSFRGNTIYF
many,TRBV7-9,TRBJ2-3,CASSLARIVSTDTQYF
few,TRBV9,TRBJ2-3,CASSVRAVSTDTQYF
-,TRBV12-3/TRBV12-4,TRBJ1-5,CASSDAPTNQPQHF
-,TRBV5-5,TRBJ1-1,CASSGTGFGRNTEAFF
-,TRBV7-2,TRBJ2-3,CASTRSRQDTQYF
few,TRBV5-5,TRBJ2-5,CASSLANPRGETQYF
-,TRBV5-6,TRBJ2-1,CASSRRGGARNEQFF
many,TRBV6-2/TRBV6-3,TRBJ2-1,CASSRRSQQFF